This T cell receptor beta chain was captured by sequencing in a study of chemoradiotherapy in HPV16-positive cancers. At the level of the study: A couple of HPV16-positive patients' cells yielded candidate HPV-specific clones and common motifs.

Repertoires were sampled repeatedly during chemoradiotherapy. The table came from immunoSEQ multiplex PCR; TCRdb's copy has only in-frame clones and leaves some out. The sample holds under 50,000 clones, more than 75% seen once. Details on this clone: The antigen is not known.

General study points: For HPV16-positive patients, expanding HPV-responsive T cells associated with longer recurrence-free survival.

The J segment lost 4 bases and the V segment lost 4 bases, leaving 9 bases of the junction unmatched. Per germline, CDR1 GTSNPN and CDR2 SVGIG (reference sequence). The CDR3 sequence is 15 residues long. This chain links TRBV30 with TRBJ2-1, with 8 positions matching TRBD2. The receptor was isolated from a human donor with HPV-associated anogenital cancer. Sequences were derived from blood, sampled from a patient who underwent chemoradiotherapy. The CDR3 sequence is CAWTYGGAKYNEQFF. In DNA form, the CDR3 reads TGTGCCTGGACATACGGGGGGGCTAAATACAATGAGCAGTTCTTC. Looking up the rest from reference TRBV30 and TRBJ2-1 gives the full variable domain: SQTIHQWPATLVQPVGSPLSLECTVEGTSNPNLYWYRQAAGRGLQLLFYSVGIGQISSEVPQNLSASRPQDRQFILSSKKLLLSDSGFYLCAWTYGGAKYNEQFFGPGTRLTVL.